Below are 15 T cell receptor beta chains sequenced from a single sample in a study of CD4+ T cells in melanoma. The data were produced by immunoSEQ multiplex PCR, yet TCRdb's version contains in-frame clones alone and is incomplete. The sample contains 110,000 to 150,000 clones, around 90% of which appear only once. These receptors originate from a human donor with melanoma.

This chain links TRBV6-5 with TRBJ1-6, with 9 bases matching TRBD1. Trimming removed 5 bases from V and 10 bases from J; junction bases left unmatched: 6. Germline CDR1 and CDR2: MNHEY and SVGAGI. The length of the CDR3 is 14 residues. The chain's CDR3 is CASSGGQGRSPLHF. CDR3 coding DNA: TGTGCCAGCAGTGGGGGACAGGGAAGATCACCCCTCCACTTT.

V gene TRBV10-1 combines with J gene TRBJ2-1; 7 bases fit TRBD2. After removal of 3 bases from V and 8 bases from J, the junction contained 10 bases not matched to a gene. The germline CDR1 and CDR2 sequences are WNHNN and SYGVQD (reference sequence). This CDR3 contains 15 residues. The CDR3 bases are TGCGCCAGCAGTGAACGCGGGGGTGGGGGGGATGAGCAGTTCTTC. Translating it yields CASSERGGGGDEQFF.

The V and J genes are TRBV5-5 and TRBJ2-7; D unresolved. Germline assignment: CDR1 SGHKS and CDR2 YYEKEE (reference sequence). The V end was cut by 3 bases, the J end by 2 bases, with 9 bases between. The CDR3 has 13 residues. The CDR3 region is CASSWLSTYEQYF. The CDR3 coding sequence is TGTGCCAGCAGCTGGCTCAGTACCTACGAGCAGTACTTC.

This rearrangement joins TRBV7-2 to TRBJ1-1; D gene uncertain. V was clipped by 5 bases and J by 8 bases, with 15 bases between them. CDR3 length: 13 residues. CDR1 and CDR2 from the germline V gene are SGHTA and FQGNSA. The CDR3 DNA sequence: TGTGCCAGCAGCCGAGGGCAGACCCAAGAAGCTTTCTTT. Protein product: CASSRGQTQEAFF. Full variable domain (remainder filled in from reference TRBV7-2 and TRBJ1-1): GAGVSQSPSNKVTEKGKDVELRCDPISGHTALYWYRQSLGQGLEFLIYFQGNSAPDKSGLPSDRFSAERTGGSVSTLTIQRTQQEDSAVYLCASSRGQTQEAFFGQGTRLTVV.

The V gene is TRBV18, the J gene TRBJ1-5, with TRBD1 identical over 10 bases. Germline loops: CDR1 KGHSH, CDR2 LQKENI. The CDR3 runs to 20 residues. After removal of 3 bases from V and 2 bases from J, the junction contained 16 bases not matched to a gene. CDR3 bases: TGTGCCAGCTCACCTTTTGTCGGGACAGGGGTCGCAGGCGGCAATCAGCCCCAGCATTTT. Its protein is CASSPFVGTGVAGGNQPQHF.

The chain carries TRBV29-1 and TRBJ1-2; D is ambiguous. The germline V and J ends were trimmed by 2 bases and 3 bases, with 10 bases remaining between them. The CDR3 extends over 13 amino acids. CDR1 is SQVTM, CDR2 ANQGSEA, per germline. CDR3 nucleotides: TGCAGCGTTGAACGACAAACGGACTATGGCTACACCTTC. Translating gives CSVERQTDYGYTF.

The gene calls are TRBV4-1 and TRBJ1-4, with a possible D match to TRBD1 (6 bases). The CDR3 covers 15 residues. CDR1 and CDR2 from the germline V gene are MGHRA and YSYEKL. V was shortened by 0 bases and J by 6 bases, with 11 bases between the two germline ends. CDR3 bases: TGCGCCAGCAGCCAAGATGGGGGGGCGTATGAAAAACTGTTTTTT. Translated, it gives CASSQDGGAYEKLFF.

The J gene is TRBJ1-6, the V gene TRBV21-1; the table's D gene call, TRBD1, was not cross checked with the DNA. TRBV21-1 is designated a pseudogene. CDR3 length equals 17 residues. CDR3 protein: CAHLTGAYLLRNSPLHF. The CDR3 bases are TGTGCACATCTTACAGGGGCCTATTTACTAAGGAATTCACCCCTCCACTTT.

The chain uses TRBV5-1 and TRBJ2-1, with D possibly TRBD1 on 5 matching bases. This CDR3 comprises 16 residues. Germline CDR1 is SGHRS and CDR2 is YFSETQ. Trimming pared 4 bases from V and 4 bases from J, leaving 18 bases between. Here the CDR3 reads CASSLDSSGVYNEQFF. As DNA, the CDR3 is TGCGCCAGCAGCCTAGACAGTTCCGGCGTTTACAATGAGCAGTTCTTC. The full variable domain, completed using reference TRBV5-1 and TRBJ2-1, is KAGVTQTPRYLIKTRGQQVTLSCSPISGHRSVSWYQQTPGQGLQFLFEYFSETQRNKGNFPGRFSGRQFSNSRSEMNVSTLELGDSALYLCASSLDSSGVYNEQFFGPGTRLTVL.

The chain links TRBV6-4 to TRBJ1-1, with D unclear. Trimming cost V 5 bases and J 4 bases, with 14 bases left between them. CDR1 and CDR2 (germline): MRHNA, SNTAGT. The CDR3 is 14 residues long. The CDR3 spells CASSQTAGGTEAFF. The CDR3 nucleotides read TGTGCCAGCAGTCAGACGGCGGGAGGCACTGAAGCTTTCTTT.

The rearrangement uses TRBV5-1 and TRBJ2-3; D call uncertain. The CDR3 is made up of 16 amino acids. Germline CDR1 SGHRS, CDR2 YFSETQ. Trimming cost V 4 bases and J 0 bases, with 15 bases left between them. In DNA, the CDR3 is TGCGCCAGCAGCCCTGGTGTCAGTGCTAGCACAGATACGCAGTATTTT. It codes for CASSPGVSASTDTQYF.

This chain connects TRBV5-1 to TRBJ2-7, with 7 bases that match TRBD1. V lost 5 bases to trimming and J lost 4 bases; unmatched junction nucleotides: 12. The CDR3 is 15 amino acids. The germline gives CDR1 SGHRS, CDR2 YFSETQ. The CDR3 region is CASSPTPGQLYEQYF. DNA for the CDR3: TGCGCCAGCAGTCCTACCCCGGGACAGCTATACGAGCAGTACTTC.

V is TRBV29-1 and J is TRBJ2-3; TRBD2 aligns across 7 bases. J gave up 5 bases and V 7 bases, and 15 bases lay outside the gene matches. The CDR3 covers 15 residues. The V gene's germline CDR1 is SQVTM and CDR2 ANQGSEA. As DNA, the CDR3 is TGCAGCGCCAACTGGGGCGGGGGAGAAATAGATACGCAGTATTTT. It codes for CSANWGGGEIDTQYF.

The chain recombines TRBV12-5 with TRBJ1-2; D not certain. V was pared by 6 bases and J by 8 bases, with 19 bases between. Germline CDR1 LGHNT, CDR2 FRNRAP. The CDR3 has 14 residues. CDR3 sequence reads: CASGEKFQDGGYTF. CDR3 in DNA: TGTGCTAGTGGCGAGAAGTTCCAAGACGGGGGCTACACCTTC.

V and J are TRBV2 and TRBJ2-5; D is perhaps TRBD1 (6 bases). The CDR3 has 15 amino acids. V shed 5 bases and J shed 3 bases, with 16 bases lying between them. The V gene's germline CDR1 is SNHLY and CDR2 FYNNEI. The CDR3, as DNA: TGTGCCAGCAGTAAACAGGGTGAGGTGGAAGAGACCCAGTACTTC. This translates into CASSKQGEVEETQYF.